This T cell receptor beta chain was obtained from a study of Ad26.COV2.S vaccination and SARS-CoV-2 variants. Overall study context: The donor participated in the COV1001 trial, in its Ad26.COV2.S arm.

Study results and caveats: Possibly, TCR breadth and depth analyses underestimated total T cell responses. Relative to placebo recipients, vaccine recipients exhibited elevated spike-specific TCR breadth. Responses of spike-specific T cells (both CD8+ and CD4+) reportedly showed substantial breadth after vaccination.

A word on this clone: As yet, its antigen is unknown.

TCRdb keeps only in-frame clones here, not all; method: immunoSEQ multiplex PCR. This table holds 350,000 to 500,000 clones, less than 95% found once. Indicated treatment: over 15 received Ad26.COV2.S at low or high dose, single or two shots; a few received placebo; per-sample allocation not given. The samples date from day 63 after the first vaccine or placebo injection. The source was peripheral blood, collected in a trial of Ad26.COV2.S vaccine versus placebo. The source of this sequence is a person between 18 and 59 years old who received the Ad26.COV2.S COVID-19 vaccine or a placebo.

Written as DNA, the CDR3 is TGTGCCAGCTCAGATAGCGGGAGGGCCGGCCCTGAGCAGTTCTTC. This encodes CASSDSGRAGPEQFF. The chain has TRBV18 and TRBJ2-1, with 11 bases matching TRBD2. This CDR3 has 15 residues. CDR1 and CDR2 from the germline V gene are KGHSH and LQKENI. The ends lost 5 bases at V and 9 bases at J; junction bases unmatched: 9.